The source of this T cell receptor (beta chain) is a study of shared clonotypes between healthy human individuals. Study background: CD8 memory received one plate per donor, CD8 naive two, CD4 memory three and CD4 naive three.

Data came from immunoSEQ multiplex PCR; TCRdb stores just in-frame clones and leaves some out. The sample comprises about 2.3 million clones, approximately 95% of which are singletons, and about 0.41% rests with the top ten. Trimming took 0 bases from V and 4 from J; bases not matched to a gene: 6. The CDR3 runs 17 residues. Germline CDR1 SGHTS, CDR2 YDEGEE. V usage is TRBV5-8 and J usage is TRBJ2-3; 12 bases align to TRBD2. The sequencing input was naive CD4+ T cells from PBMCs. Regarding subset: CD45RA+ positively selected. This TCR came from a man in his late teens or twenties in good health. Some clones in this sample may be carry-over from other donors' samples. In nucleotides, the CDR3 is TGTGCCAGCAGCTTGGGGGCCCTAGCGGGAGGGCCAGATACGCAGTATTTT. This translates into CASSLGALAGGPDTQYF. Full variable domain (remainder filled in from reference TRBV5-8 and TRBJ2-3): EAGVTQSPTHLIKTRGQQATLRCSPISGHTSVYWYQQALGLGLQFLLWYDEGEERNRGNFPPRFSGRQFPNYSSELNVNALELEDSALYLCASSLGALAGGPDTQYFGPGTRLTVL.